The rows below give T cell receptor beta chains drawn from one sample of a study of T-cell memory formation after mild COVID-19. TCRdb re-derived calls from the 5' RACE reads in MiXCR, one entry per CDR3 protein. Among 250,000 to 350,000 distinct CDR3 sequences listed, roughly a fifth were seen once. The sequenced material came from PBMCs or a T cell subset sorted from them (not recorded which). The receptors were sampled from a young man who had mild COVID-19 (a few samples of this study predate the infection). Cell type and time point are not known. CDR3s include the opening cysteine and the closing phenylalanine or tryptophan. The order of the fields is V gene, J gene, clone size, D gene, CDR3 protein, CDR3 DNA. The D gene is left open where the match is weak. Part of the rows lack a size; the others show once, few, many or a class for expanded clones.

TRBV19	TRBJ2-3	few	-	CASSPMGGDTQYF	TGTGCCAGTAGTCCCATGGGAGGCGATACGCAGTATTTT
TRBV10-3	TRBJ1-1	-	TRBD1	CAIRDRVHTEAFF	TGTGCCATCAGGGACAGGGTGCACACTGAAGCTTTCTTT
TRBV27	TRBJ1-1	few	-	CASRSLGEMGTEAFF	TGTGCCAGCAGGTCACTAGGGGAGATGGGCACTGAAGCTTTCTTT
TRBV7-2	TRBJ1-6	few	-	CASSLAGQGYSPLHF	TGTGCCAGCAGCTTAGCTGGCCAGGGCTACTCACCCCTCCACTTT
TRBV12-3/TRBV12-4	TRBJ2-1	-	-	CASSLRRDVQFF	TGTGCCAGCAGTTTACGAAGGGACGTGCAGTTCTTC
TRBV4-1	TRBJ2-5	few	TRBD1	CASSQADRAGETQYF	TGCGCCAGCAGCCAAGCTGACAGGGCTGGGGAGACCCAGTACTTC
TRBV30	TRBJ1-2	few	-	CAWSVLYGYTF	TGTGCCTGGAGTGTACTCTATGGCTACACCTTC
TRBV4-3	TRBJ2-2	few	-	CASSHGPGPGELFF	TGCGCCAGCAGCCACGGGCCCGGCCCCGGGGAGCTGTTTTTT
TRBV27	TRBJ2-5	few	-	CASSFLSGETQYF	TGTGCCAGCAGTTTCCTGTCGGGGGAGACCCAGTACTTC
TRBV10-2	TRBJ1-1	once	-	CASSALGMNTEAFF	TGCGCCAGCAGTGCTCTGGGAATGAACACTGAAGCTTTCTTT
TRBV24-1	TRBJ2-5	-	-	CATRETGAETQYF	TGTGCCACCAGAGAAACAGGAGCAGAGACCCAGTACTTC
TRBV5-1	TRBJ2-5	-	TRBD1	CASSLRDRKETQYF	TGCGCCAGCAGCCTCCGGGACAGAAAAGAGACCCAGTACTTC
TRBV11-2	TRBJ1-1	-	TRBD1	CASSYSGTVNTEAFF	TGTGCCAGCAGCTACTCCGGGACAGTGAACACTGAAGCTTTCTTT
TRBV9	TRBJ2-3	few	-	CASGQGSGTFTQYF	TGTGCCAGTGGGCAAGGTAGCGGAACATTTACGCAGTATTTT
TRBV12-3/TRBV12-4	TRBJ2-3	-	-	CASRIYDTQYF	TGTGCCAGCAGGATTTACGATACGCAGTATTTT
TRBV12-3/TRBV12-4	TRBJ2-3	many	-	CASSLGPLHTQYF	TGTGCCAGCAGTTTAGGTCCCTTACATACGCAGTATTTT
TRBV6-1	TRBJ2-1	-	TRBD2	CASSSMGLAGGNEQFF	TGTGCCAGCAGTTCCATGGGACTAGCGGGGGGCAATGAGCAGTTCTTC
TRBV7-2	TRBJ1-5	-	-	CASSFYSGGGQPQHF	TGTGCCAGCAGCTTTTACTCCGGGGGTGGTCAGCCCCAGCATTTT
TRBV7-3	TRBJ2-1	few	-	CASSFGPDAPNEQFF	TGTGCCAGCAGCTTTGGGCCCGATGCACCCAATGAGCAGTTCTTC
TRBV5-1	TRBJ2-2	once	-	CASRKDWDTGELFF	TGCGCCAGCAGAAAAGACTGGGACACCGGGGAGCTGTTTTTT
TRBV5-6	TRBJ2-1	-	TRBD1	CASSSSGQGNEQFF	TGTGCCAGCAGCTCCTCGGGACAGGGCAATGAGCAGTTCTTC
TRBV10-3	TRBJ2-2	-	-	CAISESGPNTGELFF	TGTGCCATCAGTGAGTCGGGACCGAACACCGGGGAGCTGTTTTTT